This T cell receptor beta chain was captured by sequencing in a study of early stage breast cancer tumors. Across the study: Most invasive tumors, about 80% of the 16, were ER+/PR+/HER2-. Samples were sequenced at approximately 9.5-fold average coverage.

The ends were cut back, 4 bases at V and 3 bases at J, with 12 bases in the middle. Germline values: CDR1 SGHRS, CDR2 YFSETQ. CDR3 length equals 14 residues. This clone was picked up a small number of times. The antigen is not known. Here immunoSEQ multiplex PCR was the method, and the copy in TCRdb shows in-frame clones only, minus some. The table includes tens of thousands of clones, about 80% detected once. Study outcomes and limitations: Compared with adjacent normal breast, tumors showed about 2.4-fold denser, more clonal T cells.

The V and J genes are TRBV5-1 and TRBJ2-3; possible D gene TRBD2, 5 bases. Input material: blood. This clonotype was sampled from a person aged 55-75 years with breast cancer. CDR3 DNA: TGCGCCAGCAGCGAAGGACTGGGAACAGATACGCAGTATTTT. Translation: CASSEGLGTDTQYF.